The source of this TCR beta chain is a study of blood T cell repertoires in COVID-19. Study background: Donors in the United States, Italy and Spain gave samples during acute or convalescent COVID-19. T cells, B-cell-depleted T cells, or PBMCs supplied cDNA or gDNA.

In the original processing: Quantification of nucleated cells was approximated via reference gene primer amplification. Assay used: immunoSEQ multiplex PCR; TCRdb lists only in-frame clones, some missing. V and J calls and clone size are those listed in that table; D and trimming were worked out from the DNA. Altogether 200,000 to 250,000 clones are present, around 81% being singletons, with the ten largest covering around 13%. The germline CDR1 and CDR2 sequences are SGHVS and FQNEAQ. CDR3 size: 15 residues. With 1 base removed from V and 2 bases from J, the gap between germline ends came to 12 bases.

This chain uses TRBV7-8 with TRBJ2-7; a weak D match, TRBD2 (5 bases). This sequence was found in a human donor in a cohort sampled during active COVID-19. Sequencing used peripheral blood. The CDR3 loop is CASSLEWTAAYEQYF. DNA for the CDR3: TGTGCCAGCAGCTTAGAATGGACTGCTGCCTACGAGCAGTACTTC.